This TCR beta chain was observed in a study of blood T cell repertoires in COVID-19. Clones were sequenced by immunoSEQ multiplex PCR, and TCRdb holds only the in-frame ones, with some missing. The data contain about 490,000 clones, 70% to 90% of them singletons. Germline V gene lookup returns CDR1 SGHDN and CDR2 FVKESK. The CDR3 has 16 residues. V was clipped by 4 bases and J by 2 bases, with 15 bases between them. Sequences were obtained from peripheral blood. The receptor's source is a human donor in a cohort sampled during active COVID-19. V and J are TRBV14 and TRBJ2-1; possibly TRBD1 for D (5 bases). The CDR3 nucleotides read TGTGCCAGCAGCCTGATCGGACACCTCACCTACAATGAGCAGTTCTTC. Its translation is CASSLIGHLTYNEQFF.